This T cell receptor beta chain originates from a study of blood T cell repertoires in COVID-19. This table comes from immunoSEQ multiplex PCR, and its TCRdb copy is limited to in-frame clones, with some not included. Of 200,000 or so clones listed, less than 90% were seen once; the top ten hold 0.7% to 0.95%. Trimming removed 6 bases from V and 0 bases from J, with 11 bases in between. The CDR3 spans 14 residues. Germline loops: CDR1 MNHNY, CDR2 SVGAGI (reference sequence). The chain is built from TRBV6-6 and TRBJ1-1; D unclear. The sequencing sample was made of peripheral blood. The TCR originated in a woman between 65 and 79 years old with acute or convalescent COVID-19. DNA for the CDR3: TGTGCCAGCAGGCACAACAGTGTGAACACTGAAGCTTTCTTT. Translated: CASRHNSVNTEAFF.